A single sample gave rise to the 19 T cell receptor beta chains below, sequenced in a study of shared clonotypes between healthy human individuals. Naive CD8 cells comprised CD45RO-negative, CCR7-positively selected cells, excluding terminally differentiated effector memory CD45RA+ cells. Measured with immunoSEQ multiplex PCR; TCRdb has only the in-frame clones, and not every one. The table lists hundreds of thousands of clones, roughly 96% of them singletons. Sequenced: naive CD8+ T cells sorted from blood. The receptors come from a woman aged 30 to 39 in good health.

The chain has TRBV11-3 and TRBJ2-7; 9 bases line up with TRBD1. This CDR3 spans 16 amino acids. Losses at the gene ends were 3 bases for V and 1 base for J; bases not matched to a gene: 7. Germline assignment: CDR1 SGHNT and CDR2 YENEEA. CDR3 nucleotide sequence: TGTGCCAGCAGCTTCCCCCGGGACAGGGTGTCCTACGAGCAGTACTTC. Its protein product is CASSFPRDRVSYEQYF.

The chain links TRBV28 to TRBJ2-1; D unclear. CDR1 is MDHEN and CDR2 is SYDVKM in the germline V gene. Trimming shortened V by 5 bases and J by 5 bases, and 13 bases separated the two germline ends. CDR3 length equals 14 residues. The CDR3 region is CASSHYDWDNEQFF. The CDR3, as DNA: TGTGCCAGCAGTCACTACGACTGGGACAATGAGCAGTTCTTC. Full variable domain (outside the CDR3, taken from reference TRBV28 and TRBJ2-1): DVKVTQSSRYLVKRTGEKVFLECVQDMDHENMFWYRQDPGLGLRLIYFSYDVKMKEKGDIPEGYSVSREKKERFSLILESASTNQTSMYLCASSHYDWDNEQFFGPGTRLTVL.

The chain uses TRBV7-2 and TRBJ2-7; D is undetermined. CDR1 and CDR2 (germline): SGHTA, FQGNSA. Deletions cut 8 bases from V and 3 bases from J, with 14 bases between. This CDR3 region has 13 residues. CDR3 loop: CASAGPIYYEQYF. The CDR3 DNA sequence: TGTGCCAGCGCCGGACCCATTTACTACGAGCAGTACTTC.

Points on this clone: Other nucleotide sequences in the sample specify the same CDR3. The chain uses TRBV9 and TRBJ2-3; no clear D. The V and J ends lost 0 bases and 0 bases respectively, with 8 bases between them. Germline V gene sequence: CDR1 SGDLS, CDR2 YYNGEE. CDR3 length equals 15 residues. CDR3 bases: TGTGCCAGCAGCGTAGGCGGCAGCAGCACAGATACGCAGTATTTT. Translated, it gives CASSVGGSSTDTQYF.

The rearrangement links TRBV28 to TRBJ2-7; no clear D gene. Germline assignment: CDR1 MDHEN and CDR2 SYDVKM. The V gene lost 5 bases and the J gene lost 3 bases, with 17 bases spanning the gap. The CDR3 length is 15 residues. CDR3 DNA: TGTGCCAGCAGTCCAACGAGTGCGTGGGACTACGAGCAGTACTTC. Translation: CASSPTSAWDYEQYF.

This sequence joins TRBV14 and TRBJ2-7; D unclear. Trimming removed 0 bases at V and 3 bases at J, with 18 bases between. The CDR3 is 17 amino acids. Germline V gene lookup returns CDR1 SGHDN and CDR2 FVKESK. The CDR3 sequence: CASSQDPVTPPLYEQYF. CDR3 in DNA: TGTGCCAGCAGCCAAGATCCAGTGACCCCCCCACTCTACGAGCAGTACTTC.

This sequence joins TRBV7-8 and TRBJ2-2; D uncertain. Trimming stripped 5 bases from V and 4 bases from J, with 11 bases between. The CDR3 has 14 residues. CDR1 and CDR2 (germline): SGHVS, FQNEAQ. The CDR3 DNA reads TGTGCCAGCAGCATCCTAGTAAGCACCGGGGAGCTGTTTTTT. Translating gives CASSILVSTGELFF.

The rearrangement links TRBV11-2 to TRBJ2-1, with 9 nucleotides matching TRBD2. This CDR3 is 18 amino acids long. CDR1 is SGHAT and CDR2 is FQNNGV in the germline V gene. V trimming: 1 base; J trimming: 7 bases; junction bases outside the gene matches: 14. The CDR3 bases are TGTGCCAGCAGCTTAGTTACGTCTAGCGGGAAGAAAGGGAATGAGCAGTTCTTC. It yields the protein CASSLVTSSGKKGNEQFF. Complete variable domain (other parts from reference TRBV11-2 and TRBJ2-1): EAGVAQSPRYKIIEKRQSVAFWCNPISGHATLYWYQQILGQGPKLLIQFQNNGVVDDSQLPKDRFSAERLKGVDSTLKIQPAKLEDSAVYLCASSLVTSSGKKGNEQFFGPGTRLTVL.

V is TRBV2 and J is TRBJ1-1; 7 nucleotides agree with TRBD1. The CDR3 is 16 amino acids. V gave up 11 bases and J gave up 3 bases; unmatched junction bases: 18. Germline CDR1 and CDR2: SNHLY and FYNNEI. The CDR3 DNA reads as TGTGCCCTCCTTACACAACAGGGGAACCTGCACACTGAAGCTTTCTTT. Its translation: CALLTQQGNLHTEAFF.

This chain joins TRBV27 and TRBJ2-5, with 9 bases lining up with TRBD1. Trimming at V came to 4 bases and at J to 5 bases, leaving 8 bases not matched to a gene. Germline CDR1 and CDR2: MNHEY and SMNVEV (reference sequence). The CDR3 is 15 amino acids. As DNA, the CDR3 is TGTGCCAGCAGTTCCCGACAGGGGGTATTCGAGACCCAGTACTTC. Amino acids: CASSSRQGVFETQYF.

This clone was picked up a small number of times. CDR3 loop: CASSPGGPGQPQHF. The CDR3 coding sequence is TGTGCCAGCAGCCCCGGAGGGCCGGGGCAGCCCCAGCATTTT. This chain joins TRBV9 and TRBJ1-5; D unclear. The V end was cut by 4 bases, the J end by 7 bases, with 15 bases between. CDR3 length equals 14 residues. CDR1 and CDR2 (germline): SGDLS, YYNGEE. Full variable domain (outside the CDR3, taken from reference TRBV9 and TRBJ1-5): DSGVTQTPKHLITATGQRVTLRCSPRSGDLSVYWYQQSLDQGLQFLIQYYNGEERAKGNILERFSAQQFPDLHSELNLSSLELGDSALYFCASSPGGPGQPQHFGDGTRLSIL.

This clone was observed a handful of times. The gene calls are TRBV2 and TRBJ2-7; unclear D gene. The germline V and J ends were trimmed by 3 bases and 2 bases, with 11 bases remaining between them. The CDR3 has 14 amino acids. Germline CDR1 SNHLY, CDR2 FYNNEI. The CDR3 here is CASSDQESPYEQYF. The CDR3 nucleotides are TGTGCCAGCAGTGATCAGGAGAGTCCCTACGAGCAGTACTTC.

This clone has a single count. The V call is TRBV27, the J call TRBJ2-5; 9 positions agree with TRBD2. The CDR3 runs to 14 residues. Germline-derived CDR1 and CDR2 are MNHEY and SMNVEV (reference sequence). V was pared by 5 bases and J by 4 bases, with 5 bases of the junction left unmatched. As DNA, the CDR3 is TGTGCCAGCAGTATAGTAGCGGGAGCAGAGACCCAGTACTTC. Residues: CASSIVAGAETQYF.

The chain couples TRBV27 to TRBJ2-1, with 7 positions matching TRBD1. Trimming cost V 3 bases and J 5 bases; bases outside gene matches: 7. The germline V gene has CDR1 MNHEY and CDR2 SMNVEV (reference sequence). This CDR3 has 15 amino acids. The CDR3 loop is CASSFRGPLDNEQFF. The CDR3 DNA sequence: TGTGCCAGCAGTTTTAGGGGGCCTCTGGACAATGAGCAGTTCTTC.

As to this clone: In the same sample, other DNA sequences code for this CDR3. The J gene is TRBJ2-3, the V gene TRBV15, with D hard to call. CDR1 and CDR2 (germline): LNHNV, YYDKDF (reference sequence). The CDR3 runs to 14 residues. Trimming cost V 1 base and J 3 bases, with 8 bases left between them. The CDR3 DNA follows: TGTGCCACCAGCAGAGTCGGCAGTACAGATACGCAGTATTTT. Protein: CATSRVGSTDTQYF.

V is TRBV7-2 and J is TRBJ1-5; D remains unclear. With 1 base removed from V and 5 bases from J, the gap between germline ends came to 12 bases. CDR3 length: 15 residues. The germline V gene encodes CDR1 SGHTA and CDR2 FQGNSA. The CDR3 reads CASSLVPDDYQPQHF. The CDR3 DNA is TGTGCCAGCAGCTTAGTGCCGGACGACTATCAGCCCCAGCATTTT.

The rearrangement uses TRBV15 and TRBJ2-4; 7 bases line up with TRBD1. Germline-derived CDR1 and CDR2 are LNHNV and YYDKDF (reference sequence). The CDR3 extends over 18 amino acids. V shed 0 bases and J 0 bases; nucleotides not matched to a gene: 8. CDR3 loop: CATSRDTGQDLAKNIQYF. CDR3 in DNA: TGTGCCACCAGCAGAGATACTGGACAGGACCTAGCCAAAAACATTCAGTACTTC.

The genes are TRBV29-1 and TRBJ2-7; D is ambiguous. The length of the CDR3 is 14 residues. Trimming shortened V by 1 base and J by 0 bases, and 10 bases separated the two germline ends. Per the germline V gene, CDR1 is SQVTM and CDR2 is ANQGSEA. CDR3 amino acids: CSVEGETDSYEQYF. As DNA, the CDR3 is TGCAGCGTTGAAGGTGAGACGGACTCCTACGAGCAGTACTTC.

The chain combines TRBV5-4 with TRBJ1-3, with D hard to call. Germline lookup yields CDR1 SGHNT and CDR2 YYREEE (reference sequence). CDR3 length equals 16 residues. The V gene lost 1 base and the J gene lost 0 bases, with 11 bases spanning the gap. The CDR3 loop reads CASSLPRASSGNTIYF. The CDR3 DNA reads as TGTGCCAGCAGCTTGCCTCGAGCCAGCTCTGGAAACACCATATATTTT.